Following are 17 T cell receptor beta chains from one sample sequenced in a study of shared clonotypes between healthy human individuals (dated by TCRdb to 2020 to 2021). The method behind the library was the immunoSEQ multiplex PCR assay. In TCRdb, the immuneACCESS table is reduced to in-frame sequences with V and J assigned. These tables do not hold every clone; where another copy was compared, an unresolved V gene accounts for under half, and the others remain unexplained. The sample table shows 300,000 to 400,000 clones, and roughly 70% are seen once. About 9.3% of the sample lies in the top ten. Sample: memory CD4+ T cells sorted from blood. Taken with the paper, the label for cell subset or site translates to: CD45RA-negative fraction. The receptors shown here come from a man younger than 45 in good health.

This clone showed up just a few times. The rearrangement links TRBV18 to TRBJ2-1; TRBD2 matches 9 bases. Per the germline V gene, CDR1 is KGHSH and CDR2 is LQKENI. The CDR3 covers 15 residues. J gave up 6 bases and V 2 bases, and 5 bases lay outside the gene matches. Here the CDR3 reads CASSPSRGRANEQFF. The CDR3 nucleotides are TGTGCCAGCTCACCAAGCCGCGGGAGGGCCAATGAGCAGTTCTTC.

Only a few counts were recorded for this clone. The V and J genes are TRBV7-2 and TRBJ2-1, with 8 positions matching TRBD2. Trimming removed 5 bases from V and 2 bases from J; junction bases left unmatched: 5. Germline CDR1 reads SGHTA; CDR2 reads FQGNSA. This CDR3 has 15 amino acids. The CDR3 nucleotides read TGTGCCAGCAGCACGGGGGGGGTAACCTACAATGAGCAGTTCTTC. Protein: CASSTGGVTYNEQFF.

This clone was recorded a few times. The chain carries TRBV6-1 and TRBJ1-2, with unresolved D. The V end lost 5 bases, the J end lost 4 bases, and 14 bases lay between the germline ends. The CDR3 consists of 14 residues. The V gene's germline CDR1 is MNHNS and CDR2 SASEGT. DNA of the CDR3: TGTGCCAGCAGTCCGATAGGTGACGGCTATGGCTACACCTTC. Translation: CASSPIGDGYGYTF.

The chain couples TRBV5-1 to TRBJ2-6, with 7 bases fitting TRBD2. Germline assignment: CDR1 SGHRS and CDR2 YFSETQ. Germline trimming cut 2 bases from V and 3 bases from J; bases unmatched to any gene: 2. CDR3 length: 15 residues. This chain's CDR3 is CASSFSGGGANVLTF. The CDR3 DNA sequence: TGCGCCAGCAGCTTTTCGGGAGGTGGGGCCAACGTCCTGACTTTC.

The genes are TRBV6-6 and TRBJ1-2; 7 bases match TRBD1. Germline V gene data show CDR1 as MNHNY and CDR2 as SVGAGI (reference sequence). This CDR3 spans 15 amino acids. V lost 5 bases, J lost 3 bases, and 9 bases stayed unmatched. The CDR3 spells CASSITSGTDYGYTF. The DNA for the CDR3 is TGTGCCAGCAGTATCACATCCGGGACAGACTATGGCTACACCTTC.

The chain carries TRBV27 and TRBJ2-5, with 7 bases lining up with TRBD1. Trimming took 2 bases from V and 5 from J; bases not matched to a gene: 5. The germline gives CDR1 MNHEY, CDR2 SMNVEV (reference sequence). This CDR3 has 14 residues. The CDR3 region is CASSLTGVEETQYF. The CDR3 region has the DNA TGTGCCAGCAGTTTAACAGGGGTCGAGGAGACCCAGTACTTC.

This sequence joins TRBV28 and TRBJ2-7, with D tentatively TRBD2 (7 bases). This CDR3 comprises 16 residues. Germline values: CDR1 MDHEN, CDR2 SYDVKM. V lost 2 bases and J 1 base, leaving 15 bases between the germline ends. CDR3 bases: TGTGCCAGCAGTTTAGCGGGGGCAGGCGCTTCCTACGAGCAGTACTTC. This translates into CASSLAGAGASYEQYF.

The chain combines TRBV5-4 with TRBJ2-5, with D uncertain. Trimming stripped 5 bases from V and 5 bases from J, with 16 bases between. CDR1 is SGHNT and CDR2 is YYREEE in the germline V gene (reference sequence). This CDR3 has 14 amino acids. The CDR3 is CASSPRPSEETQYF. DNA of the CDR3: TGTGCCAGCAGTCCCCGCCCGAGTGAGGAGACCCAGTACTTC.

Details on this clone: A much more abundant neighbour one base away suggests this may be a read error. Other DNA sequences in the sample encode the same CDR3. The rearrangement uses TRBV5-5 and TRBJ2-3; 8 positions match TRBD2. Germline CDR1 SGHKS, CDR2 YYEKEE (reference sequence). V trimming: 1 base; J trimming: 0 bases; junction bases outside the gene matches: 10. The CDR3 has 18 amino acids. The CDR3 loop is CASSLYAGGGISTDTQYF. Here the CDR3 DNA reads TGTGCCAGCAGCTTGTACGCGGGAGGAGGCATTAGCACAGATACGCAGTATTTT.

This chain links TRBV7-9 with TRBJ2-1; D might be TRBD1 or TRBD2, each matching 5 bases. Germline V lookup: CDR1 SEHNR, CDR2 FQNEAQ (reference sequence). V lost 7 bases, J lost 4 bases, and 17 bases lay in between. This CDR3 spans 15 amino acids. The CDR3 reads CASTLPWGKYNEQFF. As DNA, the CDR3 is TGTGCCAGCACCCTCCCCTGGGGGAAATACAATGAGCAGTTCTTC.

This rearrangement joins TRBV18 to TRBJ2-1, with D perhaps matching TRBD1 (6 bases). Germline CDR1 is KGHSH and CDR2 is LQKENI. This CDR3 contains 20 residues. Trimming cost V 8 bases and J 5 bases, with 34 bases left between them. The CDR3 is CASASFGTGNRAGGDNEQFF. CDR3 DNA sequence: TGTGCCAGCGCCTCGTTTGGTACGGGTAACAGGGCCGGTGGAGACAATGAGCAGTTCTTC.

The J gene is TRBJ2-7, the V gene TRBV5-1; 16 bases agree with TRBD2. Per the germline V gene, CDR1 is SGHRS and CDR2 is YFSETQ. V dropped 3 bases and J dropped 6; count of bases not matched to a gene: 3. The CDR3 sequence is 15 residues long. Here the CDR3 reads CASSWGLAGGVEQYF. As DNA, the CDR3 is TGCGCCAGCAGCTGGGGACTAGCGGGAGGGGTCGAGCAGTACTTC.

The CDR3 nucleotides are TGTGCCAGCAAAACGTCCGTAGGAGCTTTCTTT. It is translated as CASKTSVGAFF. The chain recombines TRBV28 with TRBJ1-1; no firm D call. This CDR3 is 11 amino acids long. Trimming took off 7 bases at V and 10 bases at J, with 13 bases between the two ends. Germline V CDR1 and CDR2: MDHEN, SYDVKM.

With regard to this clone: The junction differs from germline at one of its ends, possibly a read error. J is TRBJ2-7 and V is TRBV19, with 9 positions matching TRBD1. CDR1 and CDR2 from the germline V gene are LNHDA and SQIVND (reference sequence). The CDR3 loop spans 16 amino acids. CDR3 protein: CASSIAAHSDRGRVHF. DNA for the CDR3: TGTGCCAGTAGTATAGCGGCCCATTCGGACAGGGGCCGCGTACACTTC.

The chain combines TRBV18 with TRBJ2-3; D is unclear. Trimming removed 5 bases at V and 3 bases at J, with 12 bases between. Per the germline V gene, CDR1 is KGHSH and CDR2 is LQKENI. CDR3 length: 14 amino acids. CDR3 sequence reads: CASSVERVTDTQYF. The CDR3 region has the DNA TGTGCCAGCTCAGTGGAAAGGGTGACAGATACGCAGTATTTT.

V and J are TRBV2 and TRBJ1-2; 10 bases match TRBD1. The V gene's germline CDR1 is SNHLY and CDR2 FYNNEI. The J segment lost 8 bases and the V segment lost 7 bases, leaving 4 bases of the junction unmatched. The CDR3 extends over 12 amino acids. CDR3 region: CASTGTGEGYTF. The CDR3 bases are TGTGCCAGCACCGGGACAGGGGAAGGCTACACCTTC.

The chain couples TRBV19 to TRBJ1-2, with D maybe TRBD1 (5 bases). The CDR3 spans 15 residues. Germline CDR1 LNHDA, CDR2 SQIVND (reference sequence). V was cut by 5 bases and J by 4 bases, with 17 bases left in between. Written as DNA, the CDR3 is TGTGCCAGTAGTCCACGGGGGGTCGTCTCCTATGGCTACACCTTC. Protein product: CASSPRGVVSYGYTF.